This entry lists 21 T cell receptor beta chains sequenced from one sample in a study of cytomegalovirus exposure and HLA in healthy donors. The study ran its PCR with 60 Vbeta and 13 Jbeta primers. Here immunoSEQ multiplex PCR was the method, and the copy in TCRdb shows in-frame clones only, minus some. This sample has 150,000 to 200,000 clones, with about 77% found just once. Sequenced: PBMCs. These receptors came from a female donor in good health and CMV-seronegative.

The chain uses TRBV18 and TRBJ2-2, with 10 bases identical to TRBD1. Per the germline V gene, CDR1 is KGHSH and CDR2 is LQKENI. The CDR3 is 18 amino acids. With V trimmed by 1 base and J by 0 bases, 5 bases remained unmatched. CDR3 bases: TGTGCCAGCTCACCACTAAGGGGGACAGGGGCGAACACCGGGGAGCTGTTTTTT. Translation: CASSPLRGTGANTGELFF.

The chain combines TRBV7-2 with TRBJ2-2, with TRBD1 matching over 12 bases. With V trimmed by 4 bases and J by 3 bases, 12 bases remained unmatched. This CDR3 spans 19 amino acids. CDR1 and CDR2 (germline): SGHTA, FQGNSA. CDR3 sequence (DNA): TGTGCCAGCAGCTCACGGGTAATCCGGGACAGGGGGCACACCGGGGAGCTGTTTTTT. Amino acid sequence: CASSSRVIRDRGHTGELFF.

This clone was seen a handful of times. This sequence joins TRBV5-4 and TRBJ2-3; TRBD2 matches at 11 bases. The CDR3 contains 15 residues. With 4 bases clipped from V and 3 bases from J, the junction kept 4 bases outside the gene matches. The germline gives CDR1 SGHNT, CDR2 YYREEE (reference sequence). The CDR3 coding sequence is TGTGCCAGCAGCCCGACTAGCGGGACTACAGATACGCAGTATTTT. It is translated as CASSPTSGTTDTQYF.

This chain links TRBV28 with TRBJ2-7, with 9 bases aligning to TRBD1. The germline V gene has CDR1 MDHEN and CDR2 SYDVKM. This CDR3 is built from 15 residues. V lost 2 bases and J lost 5; bases outside the gene matches: 7. The CDR3 here is CASSLTGTGFHEQYF. CDR3 DNA sequence: TGTGCCAGCAGTTTAACCGGGACAGGGTTCCACGAGCAGTACTTC. The full variable domain, its missing parts supplied by reference TRBV28 and TRBJ2-7, is DVKVTQSSRYLVKRTGEKVFLECVQDMDHENMFWYRQDPGLGLRLIYFSYDVKMKEKGDIPEGYSVSREKKERFSLILESASTNQTSMYLCASSLTGTGFHEQYFGPGTRLTVT.

The CDR3 loop reads CASSLQGTGTYEQYF. The CDR3 DNA reads TGTGCCAGCAGTTTACAGGGGACGGGGACCTACGAGCAGTACTTC. The chain has TRBV27 and TRBJ2-7, with a tentative D call TRBD1 (6 bases). The CDR3 consists of 15 residues. Germline assignment: CDR1 MNHEY and CDR2 SMNVEV (reference sequence). V was trimmed by 2 bases and J by 2 bases, leaving 13 bases between them.

This rearrangement joins TRBV6-5 to TRBJ1-2, with D tentatively TRBD1 (6 bases). The germline V gene encodes CDR1 MNHEY and CDR2 SVGAGI. V lost 6 bases and J 0 bases, leaving 14 bases between the germline ends. The CDR3 length is 15 residues. The CDR3 nucleotides are TGTGCCAGCAGCCTACAGGGAAATTCTAACTATGGCTACACCTTC. As protein: CASSLQGNSNYGYTF.

This clone was detected only once. The chain has TRBV7-7 and TRBJ2-3, with 7 bases lining up with TRBD1. The J segment lost 3 bases and the V segment lost 5 bases, leaving 5 bases of the junction unmatched. The V gene's germline CDR1 is SSHAT and CDR2 FNYEAQ (reference sequence). This CDR3 region has 14 residues. This chain's CDR3 is CASSLGQATDTQYF. The CDR3 bases are TGTGCCAGCAGCCTAGGACAGGCAACAGATACGCAGTATTTT. Looking up the rest from reference TRBV7-7 and TRBJ2-3 gives the full variable domain: GAGVSQSPRYKVTKRGQDVTLRCDPISSHATLYWYQQALGQGPEFLTYFNYEAQPDKSGLPSDRFSAERPEGSISTLTIQRTEQRDSAMYRCASSLGQATDTQYFGPGTRLTVL.

The chain couples TRBV28 to TRBJ1-1; a weak D match, TRBD1 (5 bases). Per the germline V gene, CDR1 is MDHEN and CDR2 is SYDVKM. The CDR3 totals 14 residues. V was trimmed by 4 bases and J by 3 bases, leaving 12 bases between them. The CDR3 DNA is TGTGCCAGCAGTTGGGGGGGACGGGACACTGAAGCTTTCTTT. This gives the protein CASSWGGRDTEAFF.

The rearrangement uses TRBV6-1 and TRBJ1-2; TRBD1 matches at 7 bases. The germline V gene has CDR1 MNHNS and CDR2 SASEGT. The CDR3 runs 13 residues. Losses at the gene ends were 7 bases for V and 7 bases for J; bases not matched to a gene: 9. The CDR3 region is CASNEQGLGGYTF. The CDR3 DNA is TGTGCCAGCAACGAACAGGGGCTCGGTGGCTACACCTTC.

The chain recombines TRBV5-4 with TRBJ1-1, with TRBD1 identical over 10 bases. This CDR3 contains 17 residues. J lost 5 bases, V lost 4 bases, and 14 bases had no gene match. CDR1 is SGHNT and CDR2 is YYREEE in the germline V gene (reference sequence). Here the CDR3 DNA reads TGTGCCAGCAGCCCCTTGACAGGGGGCGATGTATGGACTGAAGCTTTCTTT. Its protein is CASSPLTGGDVWTEAFF.

The chain employs TRBV7-6 and TRBJ1-4, with 9 positions matching TRBD1. J lost 7 bases, V lost 6 bases, and 9 bases had no gene match. CDR1 SGHVS and CDR2 FNYEAQ come from the germline V gene. This CDR3 has 15 amino acids. The CDR3 loop is CASRRTTGGAEKLFF. As DNA, the CDR3 is TGTGCCAGCAGGCGTACGACAGGGGGTGCTGAAAAACTGTTTTTT.

The CDR3 sequence: CASSLTGGDTQYF. CDR3 DNA: TGTGCCAGCAGCCTGACTGGAGGAGATACGCAGTATTTT. The chain has TRBV28 and TRBJ2-3, with D tentatively TRBD2 (5 bases). V was trimmed by 6 bases and J by 5 bases, leaving 12 bases between them. Germline CDR1 MDHEN, CDR2 SYDVKM. The CDR3 has 13 amino acids.

This sequence joins TRBV5-1 and TRBJ2-7; 9 nucleotides align to TRBD1. The length of the CDR3 is 16 residues. Germline V lookup: CDR1 SGHRS, CDR2 YFSETQ. The J segment lost 2 bases and the V segment lost 4 bases, leaving 10 bases of the junction unmatched. The DNA for the CDR3 is TGCGCCAGCAGCCCCGACAGGGGGACCCTTGCCTACGAGCAGTACTTC. The encoded protein is CASSPDRGTLAYEQYF.

The V gene is TRBV6-5, the J gene TRBJ1-6; a possible D gene is TRBD1 (6 bases). The CDR3 sequence is 14 residues long. Per germline, CDR1 MNHEY and CDR2 SVGAGI. V lost 8 bases to trimming and J lost 9 bases, with 17 bases between them. The CDR3 region is CASQLIQGGSPLHF. As DNA, the CDR3 is TGTGCCAGCCAGTTAATACAGGGCGGTTCACCCCTCCACTTT.

The chain joins TRBV19 to TRBJ1-5; 8 nucleotides line up with TRBD1. The CDR3 is 18 residues long. Germline V gene lookup returns CDR1 LNHDA and CDR2 SQIVND (reference sequence). The J segment lost 2 bases and the V segment lost 0 bases, leaving 9 bases of the junction unmatched. The CDR3 DNA is TGTGCCAGTAGTATAGAATGGGGACAGGCCCGTGGCAATCAGCCCCAGCATTTT. Protein sequence: CASSIEWGQARGNQPQHF. Filled out from reference TRBV19 and TRBJ1-5, the complete variable domain reads DGGITQSPKYLFRKEGQNVTLSCEQNLNHDAMYWYRQDPGQGLRLIYYSQIVNDFQKGDIAEGYSVSREKKESFPLTVTSAQKNPTAFYLCASSIEWGQARGNQPQHFGDGTRLSIL.

V usage is TRBV5-4 and J usage is TRBJ2-7, with TRBD2 identical over 8 bases. Looked up from germline, CDR1 is SGHNT and CDR2 is YYREEE (reference sequence). CDR3 length: 17 residues. V dropped 4 bases and J dropped 4; count of bases not matched to a gene: 16. CDR3 in amino acids: CASSQIGRSGGLYEQYF. The CDR3 bases are TGTGCCAGCAGCCAGATAGGTCGGAGCGGGGGCCTGTACGAGCAGTACTTC. Looking up the rest from reference TRBV5-4 and TRBJ2-7 gives the full variable domain: ETGVTQSPTHLIKTRGQQVTLRCSSQSGHNTVSWYQQALGQGPQFIFQYYREEENGRGNFPPRFSGLQFPNYSSELNVNALELDDSALYLCASSQIGRSGGLYEQYFGPGTRLTVT.

This clone has a handful of counts. The chain links TRBV19 to TRBJ2-5; D remains unclear. V was trimmed by 3 bases and J by 2 bases, leaving 13 bases between them. Germline values: CDR1 LNHDA, CDR2 SQIVND (reference sequence). The CDR3 loop spans 15 amino acids. This chain's CDR3 is CASSMAGSRQETQYF. The CDR3 DNA reads TGTGCCAGTAGTATGGCTGGAAGCAGGCAAGAGACCCAGTACTTC.

The chain employs TRBV30 and TRBJ2-3, with D possibly matching TRBD2 (5 bases). V lost 2 bases and J 3 bases, leaving 6 bases between the germline ends. Germline V gene sequence: CDR1 GTSNPN, CDR2 SVGIG (reference sequence). CDR3 length equals 12 residues. The CDR3: CAWSTSTDTQYF. CDR3 DNA: TGTGCCTGGAGTACTAGTACAGATACGCAGTATTTT.

The V call is TRBV4-2, the J call TRBJ2-7; D perhaps matches TRBD1 (5 bases). Germline V gives CDR1 LGHNA, CDR2 YNFKEQ. Trimming removed 0 bases at V and 10 bases at J, with 16 bases between. There are 14 residues in the CDR3. CDR3 bases: TGTGCCAGCAGCCAAGACGGAGCAAGGGGCGCCCAGTACTTC. Protein sequence: CASSQDGARGAQYF.

This chain uses TRBV4-2 with TRBJ2-3; 11 bases agree with TRBD2. The CDR3 runs to 17 residues. The germline V gene has CDR1 LGHNA and CDR2 YNFKEQ. Trimming removed 0 bases from V and 6 bases from J; junction bases left unmatched: 8. As DNA, the CDR3 is TGTGCCAGCAGCCAAGAATCGCTAGCGGGGGGTGGGGATACGCAGTATTTT. Translated: CASSQESLAGGGDTQYF.

This clone has only a few counts. The J gene is TRBJ1-1, the V gene TRBV7-2; D is possibly TRBD1 (6 bases). The V end lost 1 base, the J end lost 0 bases, and 6 bases lay between the germline ends. There are 14 residues in the CDR3. CDR1 is SGHTA and CDR2 is FQGNSA in the germline V gene. The CDR3 sequence: CASSLDRVNTEAFF. The CDR3 nucleotides read TGTGCCAGCAGCTTAGACAGGGTGAACACTGAAGCTTTCTTT.